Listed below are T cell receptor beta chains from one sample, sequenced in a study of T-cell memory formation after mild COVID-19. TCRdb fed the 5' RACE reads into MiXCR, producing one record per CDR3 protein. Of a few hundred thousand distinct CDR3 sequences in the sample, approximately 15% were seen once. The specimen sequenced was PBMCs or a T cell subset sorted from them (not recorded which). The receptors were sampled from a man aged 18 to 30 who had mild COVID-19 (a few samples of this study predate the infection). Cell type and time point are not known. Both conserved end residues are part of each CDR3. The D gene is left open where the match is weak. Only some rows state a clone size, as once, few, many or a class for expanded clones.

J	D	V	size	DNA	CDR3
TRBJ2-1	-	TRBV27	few	TGTGCCAGCAGCTCTAGACTAGGGGGTTGGGATGAGCAGTTCTTC	CASSSRLGGWDEQFF
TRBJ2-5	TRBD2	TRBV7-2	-	TGTGCCAGCAGCTTAGATGGGTTAGCGGGGGGCCAGGAGACCCAGTACTTC	CASSLDGLAGGQETQYF
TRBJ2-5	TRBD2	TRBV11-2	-	TGTGCCAGCAGCCTCCTCCGCGGGGGGGTCCCGGAGACCCAGTACTTC	CASSLLRGGVPETQYF
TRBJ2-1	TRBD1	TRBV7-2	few	TGTGCCAGCAGCCAAGACAGGGCTACGTACAATGAGCAGTTCTTC	CASSQDRATYNEQFF
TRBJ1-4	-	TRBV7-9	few	TGTGCCAGCCGAGGAGGGATGGCAACTAATGAAAAACTGTTTTTT	CASRGGMATNEKLFF
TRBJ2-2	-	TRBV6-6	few	TGTGCCACACAGGGTTATGACGGGGAGCTGTTTTTT	CATQGYDGELFF
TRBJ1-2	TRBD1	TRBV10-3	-	TGTGCCATCAAACCCCTGGCTGGGACAGGGAAGGAACATGGCTACACCTTC	CAIKPLAGTGKEHGYTF
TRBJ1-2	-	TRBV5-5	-	TGTGCCAGCAGCTTAATGGCAGCAGTATATGGCTACACCTTC	CASSLMAAVYGYTF
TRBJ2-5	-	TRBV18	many	TGTGCCAGCTCACCCCCCGGGGGAGAGACCCAGTACTTC	CASSPPGGETQYF
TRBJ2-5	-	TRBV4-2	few	TGTGCCAGCAGCCGACATCCGGAGACCCAGTACTTC	CASSRHPETQYF
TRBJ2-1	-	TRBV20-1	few	TGCAGTGCCCGAGGCTATTCAGGCTCCTACAATGAGCAGTTCTTC	CSARGYSGSYNEQFF
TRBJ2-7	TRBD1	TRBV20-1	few	TGCAGTGCCGACAGGGGGCGCGGTTACGAGCAGTACTTC	CSADRGRGYEQYF
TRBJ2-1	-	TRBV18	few	TGTGCCAGCTCACGGGACTCTCGTTCCAATGAGCAGTTCTTC	CASSRDSRSNEQFF
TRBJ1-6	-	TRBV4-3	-	TGCGCCAGCAGCCAACTGGGGTTTAATTCACCCCTCCACTTT	CASSQLGFNSPLHF
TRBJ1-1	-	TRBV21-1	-	TGTGCCAGCAGCTCGCGAAAACGCCCAGTCACTGAAGCTTTCTTT	CASSSRKRPVTEAFF
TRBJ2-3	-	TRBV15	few	TGTGCCACCAGCAGAGTGCGAGGCACAGATACGCAGTATTTT	CATSRVRGTDTQYF
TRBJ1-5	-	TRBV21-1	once	TGTGCCTGCAGACCCCAGCATTTT	CACRPQHF
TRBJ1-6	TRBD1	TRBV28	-	TGTGCCAGCAGTTCAGAACAGGGGGCCGGCGATTCACCCCTCCACTTT	CASSSEQGAGDSPLHF
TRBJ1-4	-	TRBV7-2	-	TGTGCCAGCAGCTCGGGGACAAGGGAAAAACTGTTTTTT	CASSSGTREKLFF
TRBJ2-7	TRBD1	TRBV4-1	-	TGCGCCAGCAGCCCGGGACAGGGATGGTCCTACGAGCAGTACTTC	CASSPGQGWSYEQYF
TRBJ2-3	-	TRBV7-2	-	TGTGCCAGCAGCTTCCGAAGAAGGGATACGCAGTATTTT	CASSFRRRDTQYF
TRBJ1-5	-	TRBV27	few	TGTGCCAGCAGGGAAGGGTATGGCAATCAGCCCCAGCATTTT	CASREGYGNQPQHF
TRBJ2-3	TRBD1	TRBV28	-	TGTGCCAGCAGGGCGGACAGGAACACAGATACGCAGTATTTT	CASRADRNTDTQYF
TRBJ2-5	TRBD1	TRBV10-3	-	TGTGCCATCAGTTCGGGACAGCAACAAGAGACCCAGTACTTC	CAISSGQQQETQYF
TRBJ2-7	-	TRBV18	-	TGTGCCAGCTCTCAAAGCAGGGAAGGCCACGAGCAGTACTTC	CASSQSREGHEQYF
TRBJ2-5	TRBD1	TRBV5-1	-	TGCGCCAGCAGCTCCACCCAGACAGGGTTGGTGGAGACCCAGTACTTC	CASSSTQTGLVETQYF
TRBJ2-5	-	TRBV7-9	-	TGTGCCAGCAGCGCCTTAGGGGGGCCGGAGACCCAGTACTTC	CASSALGGPETQYF
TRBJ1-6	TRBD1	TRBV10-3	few	TGTGCCATCAGTGAACGTTCGACCGGGACAGGGAATTCACCCCTCCACTTT	CAISERSTGTGNSPLHF
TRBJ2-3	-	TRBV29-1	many	TGCAGCGTTGAGGTTGTGGCAGATACGCAGTATTTT	CSVEVVADTQYF
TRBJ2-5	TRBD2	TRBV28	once	TGTGCCAGCACATTAGCGGGGGGAGGCGAGACCCAGTACTTC	CASTLAGGGETQYF
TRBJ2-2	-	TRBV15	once	TGTGCCACCAGCAGAGTTGGGATAGGTGGGGCGGACAACGCGCCGAACACCGGGGAGCTGTTTTTT	CATSRVGIGGADNAPNTGELFF
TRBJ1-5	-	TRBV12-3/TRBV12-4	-	TGTGCCAGCAGCCCGGACATTTCAAGCAATCAGCCCCAGCATTTT	CASSPDISSNQPQHF
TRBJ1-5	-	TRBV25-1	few	TGTGCCAGCAGCGCCGAAGGGGGTAGCAATCAGCCCCAGCATTTT	CASSAEGGSNQPQHF
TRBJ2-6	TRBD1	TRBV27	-	TGTGCCAGCGGGTTCTCCGCGGGGACAGGTATTTTCACTGGGGCCAACGTCCTGACTTTC	CASGFSAGTGIFTGANVLTF
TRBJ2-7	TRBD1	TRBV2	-	TGTGCCAGCCAGACCGGGACAGCCTACGAGCAGTACTTC	CASQTGTAYEQYF
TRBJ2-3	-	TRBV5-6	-	TGTGCCAGCAGCTTGGGGCGCCAGGCGAAAAGCACAGATACGCAGTATTTT	CASSLGRQAKSTDTQYF
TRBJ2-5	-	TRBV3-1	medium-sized	TGTGCCAGCAGCCAAGATCCTCGGGTGCGGGAAGAGACCCAGTACTTC	CASSQDPRVREETQYF
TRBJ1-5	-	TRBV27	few	TGTGCCAGCAGTTTAGGAGCAGGGGTACAGCCCCAGCATTTT	CASSLGAGVQPQHF
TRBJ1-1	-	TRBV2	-	TGTGCCAGCAGCGAAGGGGTACGTGCCACTGAAGCTTTCTTT	CASSEGVRATEAFF
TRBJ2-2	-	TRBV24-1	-	TGTGCCACCAGTGAGCGCGGGACATGGACCGGGGAGCTGTTTTTT	CATSERGTWTGELFF
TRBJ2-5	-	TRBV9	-	TGTGCCAGCAGCGCCCAATCGGACAGACAAGAGACCCAGTACTTC	CASSAQSDRQETQYF
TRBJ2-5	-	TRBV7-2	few	TGTGCCAGCAGGCTTAGTAAGACCCAGTACTTC	CASRLSKTQYF
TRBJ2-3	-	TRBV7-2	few	TGTGCCAGCAGCTTAGGGCCCCACTCTGATACGCAGTATTTT	CASSLGPHSDTQYF
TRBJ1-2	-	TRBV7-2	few	TGTGCCAGCAGCTTATCGCTAGGGCTTTGGTATGGCTACACCTTC	CASSLSLGLWYGYTF
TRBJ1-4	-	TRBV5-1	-	TGCGCCAGCAGCCGGGGGGTTCATAATGAAAAACTGTTTTTT	CASSRGVHNEKLFF